This record looks at one T cell receptor beta chain sequence and its context. The sample originates from a study of shared clonotypes between healthy human individuals. The data were produced by immunoSEQ multiplex PCR, yet TCRdb's version contains in-frame clones alone and is incomplete. The data show about 980,000 clones, less than 85% seen once. Researchers partitioned CD4+ cells into CD45RA+ naive and CD45RA-negative memory subsets. The source of this sequence is a man between 18 and 35 years old in good health. Sequencing was carried out using memory CD4+ T cells sorted from blood. Regarding subset: CD45RA-negative fraction.

In DNA form, the CDR3 reads TGTGCCAGCAGTTTAGATGGGGCCAACGTCCTGACTTTC. Translated: CASSLDGANVLTF. The gene calls are TRBV28 and TRBJ2-6; D is unresolved. The CDR3 totals 13 residues. V lost 2 bases and J 3 bases, leaving 2 bases between the germline ends. CDR1 and CDR2 from the germline V gene are MDHEN and SYDVKM.